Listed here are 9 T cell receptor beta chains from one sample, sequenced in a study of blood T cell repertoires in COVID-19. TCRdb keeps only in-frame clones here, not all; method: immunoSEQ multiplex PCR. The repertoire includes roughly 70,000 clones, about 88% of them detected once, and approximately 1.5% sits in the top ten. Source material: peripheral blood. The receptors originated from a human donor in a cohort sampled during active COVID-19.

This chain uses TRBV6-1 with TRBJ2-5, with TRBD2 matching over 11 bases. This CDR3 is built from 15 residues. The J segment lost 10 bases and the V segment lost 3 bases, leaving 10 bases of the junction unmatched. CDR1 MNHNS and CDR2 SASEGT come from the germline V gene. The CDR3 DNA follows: TGTGCCAGCAGTGACGGGGTAGCGGGAGGGTTTGGCCAGTACTTC. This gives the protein CASSDGVAGGFGQYF.

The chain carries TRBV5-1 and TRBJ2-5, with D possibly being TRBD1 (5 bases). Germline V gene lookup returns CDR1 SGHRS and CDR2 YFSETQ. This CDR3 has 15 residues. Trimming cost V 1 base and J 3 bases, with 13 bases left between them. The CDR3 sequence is CASSLSGLRKETQYF. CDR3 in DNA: TGCGCCAGCAGCTTGTCAGGGCTTAGGAAAGAGACCCAGTACTTC.

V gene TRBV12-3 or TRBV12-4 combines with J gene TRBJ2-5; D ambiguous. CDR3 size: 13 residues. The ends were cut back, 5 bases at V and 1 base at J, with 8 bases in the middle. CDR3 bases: TGTGCCAGCAGTATCCGGAGCCAAGAGACCCAGTACTTC. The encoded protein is CASSIRSQETQYF.

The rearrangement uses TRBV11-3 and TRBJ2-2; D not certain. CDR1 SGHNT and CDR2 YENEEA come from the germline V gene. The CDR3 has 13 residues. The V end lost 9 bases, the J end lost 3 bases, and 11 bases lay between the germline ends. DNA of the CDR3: TGTGCCAGTAGTCCAGGTTACACCGGGGAGCTGTTTTTT. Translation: CASSPGYTGELFF. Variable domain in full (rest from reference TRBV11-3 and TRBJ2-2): EAGVVQSPRYKIIEKKQPVAFWCNPISGHNTLYWYLQNLGQGPELLIRYENEEAVDDSQLPKDRFSAERLKGVDSTLKIQPAELGDSAVYLCASSPGYTGELFFGEGSRLTVL.

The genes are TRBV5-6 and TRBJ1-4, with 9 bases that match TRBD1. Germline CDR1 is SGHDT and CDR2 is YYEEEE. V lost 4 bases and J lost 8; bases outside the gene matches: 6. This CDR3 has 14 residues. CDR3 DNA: TGTGCCAGCAGCACCGGGACAGGGTTAGAAAAACTGTTTTTT. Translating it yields CASSTGTGLEKLFF.

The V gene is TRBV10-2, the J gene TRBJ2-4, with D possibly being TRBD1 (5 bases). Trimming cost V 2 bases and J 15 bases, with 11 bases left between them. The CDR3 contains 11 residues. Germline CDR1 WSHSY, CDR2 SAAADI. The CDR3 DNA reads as TGCGCCAGCAGTGAGGGGGCTTGGTCGTACTTC. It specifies CASSEGAWSYF.

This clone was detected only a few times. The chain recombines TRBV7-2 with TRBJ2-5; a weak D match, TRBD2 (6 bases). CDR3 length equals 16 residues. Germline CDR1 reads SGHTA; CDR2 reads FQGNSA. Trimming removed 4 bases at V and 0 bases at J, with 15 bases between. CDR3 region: CASSYIHGGNQETQYF. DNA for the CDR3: TGTGCCAGCAGCTACATCCACGGCGGGAACCAAGAGACCCAGTACTTC.

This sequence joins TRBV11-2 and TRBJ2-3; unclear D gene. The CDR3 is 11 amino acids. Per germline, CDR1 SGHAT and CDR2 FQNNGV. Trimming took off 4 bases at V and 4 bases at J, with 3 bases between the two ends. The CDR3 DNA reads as TGTGCCAGCAGCTCCTCAGATACGCAGTATTTT. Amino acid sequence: CASSSSDTQYF. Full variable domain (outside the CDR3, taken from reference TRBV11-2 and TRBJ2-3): EAGVAQSPRYKIIEKRQSVAFWCNPISGHATLYWYQQILGQGPKLLIQFQNNGVVDDSQLPKDRFSAERLKGVDSTLKIQPAKLEDSAVYLCASSSSDTQYFGPGTRLTVL.

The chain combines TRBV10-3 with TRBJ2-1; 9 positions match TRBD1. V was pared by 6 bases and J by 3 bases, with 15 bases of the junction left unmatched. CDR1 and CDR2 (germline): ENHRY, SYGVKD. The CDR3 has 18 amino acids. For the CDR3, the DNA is TGTGCCATCAGGGAAAGACAGGGGGTCTCGAGCGGCTACAATGAGCAGTTCTTC. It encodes CAIRERQGVSSGYNEQFF.